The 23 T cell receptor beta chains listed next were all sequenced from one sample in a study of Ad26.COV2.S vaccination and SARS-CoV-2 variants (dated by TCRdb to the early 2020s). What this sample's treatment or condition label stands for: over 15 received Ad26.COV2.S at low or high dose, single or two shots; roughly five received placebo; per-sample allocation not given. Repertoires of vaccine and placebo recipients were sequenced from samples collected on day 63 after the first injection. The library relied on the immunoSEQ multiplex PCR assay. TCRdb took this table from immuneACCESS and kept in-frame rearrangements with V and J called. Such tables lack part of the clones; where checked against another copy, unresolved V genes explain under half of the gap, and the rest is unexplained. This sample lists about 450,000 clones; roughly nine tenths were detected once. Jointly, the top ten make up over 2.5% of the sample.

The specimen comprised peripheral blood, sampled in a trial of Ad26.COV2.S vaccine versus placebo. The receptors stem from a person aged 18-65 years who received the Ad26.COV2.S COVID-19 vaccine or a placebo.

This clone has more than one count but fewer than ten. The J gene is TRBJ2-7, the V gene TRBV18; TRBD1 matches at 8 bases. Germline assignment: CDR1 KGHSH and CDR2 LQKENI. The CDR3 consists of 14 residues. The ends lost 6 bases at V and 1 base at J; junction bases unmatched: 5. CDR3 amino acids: CASSPGQESYEQYF. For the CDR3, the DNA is TGTGCCAGCTCGCCGGGACAGGAATCCTACGAGCAGTACTTC.

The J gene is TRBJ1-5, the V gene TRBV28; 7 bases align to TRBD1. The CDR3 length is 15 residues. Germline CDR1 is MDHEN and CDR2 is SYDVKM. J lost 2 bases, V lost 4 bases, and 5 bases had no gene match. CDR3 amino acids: CASSSLQGGNQPQHF. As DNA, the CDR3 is TGTGCCAGCAGTTCACTTCAGGGGGGCAATCAGCCCCAGCATTTT.

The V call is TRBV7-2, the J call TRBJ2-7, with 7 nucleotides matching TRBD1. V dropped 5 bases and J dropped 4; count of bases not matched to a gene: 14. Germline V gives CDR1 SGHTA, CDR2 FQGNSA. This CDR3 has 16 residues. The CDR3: CASSVDIGQATYEQYV. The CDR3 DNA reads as TGTGCCAGCAGCGTAGATATTGGACAGGCTACATACGAGCAGTACGTC.

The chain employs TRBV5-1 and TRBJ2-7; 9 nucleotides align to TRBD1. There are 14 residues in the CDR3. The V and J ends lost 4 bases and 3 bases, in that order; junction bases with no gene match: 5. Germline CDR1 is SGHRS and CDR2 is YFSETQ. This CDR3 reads CASSPQGALYEQYF. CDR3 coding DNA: TGCGCCAGCAGCCCACAGGGGGCGCTCTACGAGCAGTACTTC.

The CDR3 nucleotides read TGCGCCAGCAGCTTGCGCGGGGGAACAATTGGAGATACGCAGTATTTT. Translation: CASSLRGGTIGDTQYF. The V gene is TRBV5-1, the J gene TRBJ2-3, with 7 bases identical to TRBD2. The V segment lost 1 base and the J segment 5 bases; nucleotides outside the gene matches: 10. This CDR3 region has 16 residues. From germline, CDR1 is SGHRS and CDR2 YFSETQ.

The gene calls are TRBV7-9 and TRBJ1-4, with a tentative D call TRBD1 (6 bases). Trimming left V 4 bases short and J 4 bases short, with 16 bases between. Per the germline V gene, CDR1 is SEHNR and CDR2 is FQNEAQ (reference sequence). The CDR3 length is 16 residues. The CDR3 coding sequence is TGTGCCAGCAGCTCAGGCGCGGGGGGGCGTAATGAAAAACTGTTTTTT. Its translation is CASSSGAGGRNEKLFF.

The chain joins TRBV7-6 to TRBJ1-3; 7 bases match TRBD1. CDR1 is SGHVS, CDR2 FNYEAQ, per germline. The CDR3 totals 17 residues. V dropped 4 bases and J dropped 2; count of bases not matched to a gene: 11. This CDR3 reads CASSYQSGGSTGNTIYF. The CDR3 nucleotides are TGTGCCAGCAGCTACCAATCAGGGGGTAGTACTGGAAACACCATATATTTT. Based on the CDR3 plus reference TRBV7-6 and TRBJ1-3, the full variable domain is GAGVSQSPRYKVTKRGQDVALRCDPISGHVSLYWYRQALGQGPEFLTYFNYEAQQDKSGLPNDRFSAERPEGSISTLTIQRTEQRDSAMYRCASSYQSGGSTGNTIYFGEGSWLTVV.

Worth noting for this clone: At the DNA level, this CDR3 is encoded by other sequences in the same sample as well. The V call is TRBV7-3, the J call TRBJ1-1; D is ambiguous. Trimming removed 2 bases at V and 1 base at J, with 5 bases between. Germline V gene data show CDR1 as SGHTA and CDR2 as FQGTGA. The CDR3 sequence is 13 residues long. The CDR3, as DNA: TGTGCCAGCAGCTTAGCAGGGAACACTGAAGCTTTCTTT. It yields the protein CASSLAGNTEAFF.

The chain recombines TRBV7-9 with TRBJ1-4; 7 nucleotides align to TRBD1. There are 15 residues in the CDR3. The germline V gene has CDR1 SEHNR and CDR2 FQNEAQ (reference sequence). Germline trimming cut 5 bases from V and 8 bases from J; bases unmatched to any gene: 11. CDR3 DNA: TGTGCCAGCAGCCCCACCCGGGACAGCAACGAAAAACTGTTTTTT. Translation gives CASSPTRDSNEKLFF.

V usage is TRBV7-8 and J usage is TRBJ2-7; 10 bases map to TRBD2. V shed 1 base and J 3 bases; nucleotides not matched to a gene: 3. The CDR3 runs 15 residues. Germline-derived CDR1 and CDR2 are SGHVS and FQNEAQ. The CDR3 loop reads CASSLGVAGGYEQYF. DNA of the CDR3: TGTGCCAGCAGCTTAGGGGTAGCGGGGGGCTACGAGCAGTACTTC.

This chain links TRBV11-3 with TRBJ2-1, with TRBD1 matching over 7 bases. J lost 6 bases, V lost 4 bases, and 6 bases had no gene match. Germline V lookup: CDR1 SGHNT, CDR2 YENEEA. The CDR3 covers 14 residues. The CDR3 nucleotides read TGTGCCAGCAGCTCTTTAAACAGGGGCAATGAGCAGTTCTTC. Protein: CASSSLNRGNEQFF.

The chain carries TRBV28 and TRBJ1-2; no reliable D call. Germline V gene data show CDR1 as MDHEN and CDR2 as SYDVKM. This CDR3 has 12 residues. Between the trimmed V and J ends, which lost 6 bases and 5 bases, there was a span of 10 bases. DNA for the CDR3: TGTGCCAGCAGAATACAAGGGTATGGCTACACCTTC. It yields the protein CASRIQGYGYTF.

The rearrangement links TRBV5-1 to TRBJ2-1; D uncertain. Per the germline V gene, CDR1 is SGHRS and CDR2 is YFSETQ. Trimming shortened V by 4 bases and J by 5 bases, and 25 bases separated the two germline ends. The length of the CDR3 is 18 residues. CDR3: CASSPFGSSTTNNNEQFF. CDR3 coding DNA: TGCGCCAGCAGCCCTTTCGGCAGCTCAACTACAAACAACAATGAGCAGTTCTTC.

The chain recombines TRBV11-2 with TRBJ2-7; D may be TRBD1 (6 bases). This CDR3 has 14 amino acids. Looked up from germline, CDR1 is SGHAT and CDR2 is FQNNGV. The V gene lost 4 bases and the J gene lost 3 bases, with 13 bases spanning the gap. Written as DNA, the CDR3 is TGTGCCAGCAGCTCCAGGGGATCCCACTACGAGCAGTACTTC. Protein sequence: CASSSRGSHYEQYF.

The DNA for the CDR3 is TGTGCCAGCAGTTCCTCTCTAGGGGCTAACACCGGGGAGCTGTTTTTT. Protein sequence: CASSSSLGANTGELFF. The rearrangement uses TRBV25-1 and TRBJ2-2; tentatively, D is TRBD1 (5 bases). CDR3 length: 16 residues. Germline V gene sequence: CDR1 MGHDK, CDR2 SYGVNS. Between the trimmed V and J ends, which lost 5 bases and 2 bases, there was a span of 15 bases. Supplemented by reference TRBV25-1 and TRBJ2-2, the full variable domain reads EADIYQTPRYLVIGTGKKITLECSQTMGHDKMYWYQQDPGMELHLIHYSYGVNSTEKGDLSSESTVSRIRTEHFPLTLESARPSHTSQYLCASSSSLGANTGELFFGEGSRLTVL.

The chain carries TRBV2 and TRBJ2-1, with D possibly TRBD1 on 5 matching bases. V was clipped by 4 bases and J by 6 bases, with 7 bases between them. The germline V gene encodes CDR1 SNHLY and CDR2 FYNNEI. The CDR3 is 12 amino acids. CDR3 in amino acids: CASSGQFNEQFF. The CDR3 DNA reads TGTGCCAGCAGTGGACAGTTCAATGAGCAGTTCTTC.

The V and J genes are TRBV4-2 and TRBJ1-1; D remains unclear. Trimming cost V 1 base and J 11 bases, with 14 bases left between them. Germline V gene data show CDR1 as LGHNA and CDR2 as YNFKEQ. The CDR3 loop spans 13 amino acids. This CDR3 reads CASSQVGPGSAFF. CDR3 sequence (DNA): TGTGCCAGCAGCCAAGTCGGGCCCGGGTCGGCTTTCTTT.

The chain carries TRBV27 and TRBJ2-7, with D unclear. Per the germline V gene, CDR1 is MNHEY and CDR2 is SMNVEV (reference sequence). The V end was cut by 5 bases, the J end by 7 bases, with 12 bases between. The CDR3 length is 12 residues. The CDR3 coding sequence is TGTGCCAGCAGTCTTGACTCGAGGGAGCAGTACTTC. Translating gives CASSLDSREQYF.

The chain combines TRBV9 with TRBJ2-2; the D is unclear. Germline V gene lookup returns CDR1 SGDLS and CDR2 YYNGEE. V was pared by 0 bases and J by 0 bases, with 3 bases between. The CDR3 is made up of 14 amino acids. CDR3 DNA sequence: TGTGCCAGCAGCGTAGTATCGAACACCGGGGAGCTGTTTTTT. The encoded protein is CASSVVSNTGELFF.

In DNA, the CDR3 is TGTGCCAGCAGTTACGATCAGGGGGCGAACACCGGGGAGCTGTTTTTT. As protein: CASSYDQGANTGELFF. The chain is built from TRBV28 and TRBJ2-2; 7 positions agree with TRBD1. J was trimmed by 0 bases and V by 4 bases; bases with no gene match: 5. The CDR3 contains 16 residues. Looked up from germline, CDR1 is MDHEN and CDR2 is SYDVKM.

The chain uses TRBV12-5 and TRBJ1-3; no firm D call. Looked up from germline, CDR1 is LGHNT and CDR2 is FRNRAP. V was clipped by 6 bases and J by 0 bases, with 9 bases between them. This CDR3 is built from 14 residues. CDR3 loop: CASGPRASGNTIYF. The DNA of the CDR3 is TGTGCTAGTGGCCCCCGGGCCTCTGGAAACACCATATATTTT.

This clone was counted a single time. The CDR3 loop reads CASSLNAGATYEQYV. CDR3 nucleotide sequence: TGTGCCAGCAGCTTAAATGCGGGAGCGACCTACGAGCAGTACGTC. This chain links TRBV7-8 with TRBJ2-7; 7 nucleotides match TRBD2. CDR1 and CDR2 (germline): SGHVS, FQNEAQ. V lost 2 bases and J lost 2; bases outside the gene matches: 6. The CDR3 has 15 amino acids.

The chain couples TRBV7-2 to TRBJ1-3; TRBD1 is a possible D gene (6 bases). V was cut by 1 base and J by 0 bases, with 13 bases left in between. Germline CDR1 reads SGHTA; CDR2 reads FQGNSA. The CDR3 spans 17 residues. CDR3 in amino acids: CASSLGGRGYSGNTIYF. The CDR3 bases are TGTGCCAGCAGCTTAGGGGGCAGGGGATACTCTGGAAACACCATATATTTT.